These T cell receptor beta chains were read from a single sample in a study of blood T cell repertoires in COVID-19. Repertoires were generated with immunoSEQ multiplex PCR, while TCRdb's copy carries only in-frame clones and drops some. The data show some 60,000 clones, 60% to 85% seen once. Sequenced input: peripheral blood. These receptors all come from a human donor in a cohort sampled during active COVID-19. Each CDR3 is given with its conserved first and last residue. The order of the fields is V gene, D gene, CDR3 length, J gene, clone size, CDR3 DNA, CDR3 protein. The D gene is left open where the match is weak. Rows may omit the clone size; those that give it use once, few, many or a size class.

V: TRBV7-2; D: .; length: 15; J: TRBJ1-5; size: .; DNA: TGTGCCAGCAGCTTAGGGGGGCGGACCAATCAGCCCCAGCATTTT; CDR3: CASSLGGRTNQPQHF
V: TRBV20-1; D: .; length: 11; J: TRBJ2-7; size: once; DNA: TGCAGTGCTCGGACTTTTTACGAGCAGTACTTC; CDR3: CSARTFYEQYF
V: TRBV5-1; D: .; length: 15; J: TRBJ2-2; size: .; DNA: TGCGCCAGCAGCTTGGGAGGCTCCTTGACCGGGGAGCTGTTTTTT; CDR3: CASSLGGSLTGELFF
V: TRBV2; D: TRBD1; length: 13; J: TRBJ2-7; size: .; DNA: TGTGCCAGCCTTAGGAACAGGGGCTACGAGCAGTACTTC; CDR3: CASLRNRGYEQYF
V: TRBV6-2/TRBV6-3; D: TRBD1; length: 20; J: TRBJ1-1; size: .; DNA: TGTGCCAGCAGTTCCCGGCCCTCCCTTTACAGGGGGCGGAGATACACTGAAGCTTTCTTT; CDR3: CASSSRPSLYRGRRYTEAFF
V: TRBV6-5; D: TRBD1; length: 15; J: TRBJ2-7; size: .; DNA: TGTGCCAGCAGTTACAGTAGGGGGCAAGGGAACGAGCAGTACTTC; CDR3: CASSYSRGQGNEQYF
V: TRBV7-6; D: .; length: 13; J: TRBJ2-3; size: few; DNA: TGTGCCAGCAGCCCGAGACTAGAAAGTACGCAGTATTTT; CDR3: CASSPRLESTQYF
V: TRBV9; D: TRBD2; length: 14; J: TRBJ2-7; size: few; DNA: TGTGCCAGCAGCGTAGCGGGAGGGCCCTACGAGCAGTACTTC; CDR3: CASSVAGGPYEQYF
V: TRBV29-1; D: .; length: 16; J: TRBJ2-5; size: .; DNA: TGCAGCGTTGCGTTATCTTGGTCCCTATTTTGTTTGACCCAGTACTTC; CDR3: CSVALSWSLFCLTQYF
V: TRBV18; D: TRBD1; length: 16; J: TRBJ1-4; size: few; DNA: TGTGCCAGCTCCGACGTCCGGACAGGGGGAGGAGAAAAACTGTTTTTT; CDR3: CASSDVRTGGGEKLFF
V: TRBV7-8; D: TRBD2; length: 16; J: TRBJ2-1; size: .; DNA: TGTGCCAGCACCAAAGGTAGCGGGAGGGATTACAATGAGCAGTTCTTC; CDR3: CASTKGSGRDYNEQFF
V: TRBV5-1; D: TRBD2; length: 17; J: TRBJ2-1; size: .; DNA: TGCGCCAGCAGCTTCCTAGCGGGGGGGAGCTCCTACAATGAGCAGTTCTTC; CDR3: CASSFLAGGSSYNEQFF